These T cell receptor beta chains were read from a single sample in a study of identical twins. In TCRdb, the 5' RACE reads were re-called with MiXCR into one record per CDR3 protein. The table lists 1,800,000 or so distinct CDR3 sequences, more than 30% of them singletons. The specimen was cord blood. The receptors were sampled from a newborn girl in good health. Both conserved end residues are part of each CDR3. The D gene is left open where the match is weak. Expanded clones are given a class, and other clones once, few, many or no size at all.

cdr3_nt: TGTGCCAGCAGCTGGGGGCAGACTGCTGAAGCTTTCTTT; cdr3_aa: CASSWGQTAEAFF; d_call: -; v_call: TRBV12-3/TRBV12-4; j_call: TRBJ1-1; clone_size: few
cdr3_nt: TGCAGTGCTAGAGATTGGAGCGGGAGGGCCGCCGAGCAGTACTTC; cdr3_aa: CSARDWSGRAAEQYF; d_call: TRBD2; v_call: TRBV20-1; j_call: TRBJ2-7; clone_size: few
cdr3_nt: TGTGCCAGCAGCTTAGCTGGGTTGGCGCCCCAGCATTTT; cdr3_aa: CASSLAGLAPQHF; d_call: -; v_call: TRBV7-9; j_call: TRBJ1-5; clone_size: few
cdr3_nt: TGTGCCAGCAGTTTATTGGACACGCTCTACAATGAGCAGTTCTTC; cdr3_aa: CASSLLDTLYNEQFF; d_call: -; v_call: TRBV28; j_call: TRBJ2-1; clone_size: few
cdr3_nt: TGTGCCAGCAGTGAAGCGCTGCTAGCGGGGGCCTACTACGAGCAGTACTTC; cdr3_aa: CASSEALLAGAYYEQYF; d_call: TRBD2; v_call: TRBV2; j_call: TRBJ2-7; clone_size: few
cdr3_nt: TGTGCCAACCCTGACAGGGTTCACGAGCAGTACTTC; cdr3_aa: CANPDRVHEQYF; d_call: -; v_call: TRBV21-1; j_call: TRBJ2-7; clone_size: few
cdr3_nt: TGCAGTGCTCGACAGGGGGCTGGCACAGATACGCAGTATTTT; cdr3_aa: CSARQGAGTDTQYF; d_call: TRBD1; v_call: TRBV20-1; j_call: TRBJ2-3; clone_size: -
cdr3_nt: TGTGCCAGCAGCCAAGGGGCCATCTGGTCCAACAATGAGCAGTCCTTC; cdr3_aa: CASSQGAIWSNNEQSF; d_call: -; v_call: TRBV14; j_call: TRBJ2-1; clone_size: -
cdr3_nt: TGTGCCACAGGGAAAGAAGCAGATACGCAGTATTTT; cdr3_aa: CATGKEADTQYF; d_call: -; v_call: TRBV24-1; j_call: TRBJ2-3; clone_size: -
cdr3_nt: TGTGCCAGCAGCCTGGGACTAGCGGGAGTGGTCTCCCACGAGCAGTACTTC; cdr3_aa: CASSLGLAGVVSHEQYF; d_call: TRBD2; v_call: TRBV4-2; j_call: TRBJ2-7; clone_size: -
cdr3_nt: TGCAGCGCTGCAGGCTCCTACAATGAGCAGTACTTC; cdr3_aa: CSAAGSYNEQYF; d_call: -; v_call: TRBV20-1; j_call: TRBJ2-7; clone_size: -
cdr3_nt: TGTGCCAGCAGCCAAGCAAAAGGCGGCTATGGCTACACCTTC; cdr3_aa: CASSQAKGGYGYTF; d_call: -; v_call: TRBV4-2; j_call: TRBJ1-2; clone_size: -
cdr3_nt: TGCGCCAGCAGCCGGGTGGGACTAGGGGGGCAAGAGACCCAGTACTTC; cdr3_aa: CASSRVGLGGQETQYF; d_call: TRBD2; v_call: TRBV4-1; j_call: TRBJ2-5; clone_size: few
cdr3_nt: TGTGCCAGCAGCCGAATCACTGAACAGGGGGGCTATGGCTACACCTTC; cdr3_aa: CASSRITEQGGYGYTF; d_call: TRBD1; v_call: TRBV7-9; j_call: TRBJ1-2; clone_size: few
cdr3_nt: TGCGCCAGCAGCTTGGAGGCAGATACGCAGTATTTT; cdr3_aa: CASSLEADTQYF; d_call: -; v_call: TRBV5-1; j_call: TRBJ2-3; clone_size: many
cdr3_nt: TGTGCCAGCAGCCCTCGGGACTTTATCTCCTACGAGCAGTACTTC; cdr3_aa: CASSPRDFISYEQYF; d_call: -; v_call: TRBV7-2; j_call: TRBJ2-7; clone_size: -
cdr3_nt: TGTGCCAGCAGACTAGCGGGAGGTCGCTACAATGAGCAGTTCTTC; cdr3_aa: CASRLAGGRYNEQFF; d_call: TRBD2; v_call: TRBV11-2; j_call: TRBJ2-1; clone_size: few
cdr3_nt: TGCAGTGCTAGGTGGGGGGGGGAAGAGACCCAGTACTTC; cdr3_aa: CSARWGGEETQYF; d_call: TRBD2; v_call: TRBV20-1; j_call: TRBJ2-5; clone_size: -
cdr3_nt: TGTGCCAGCAGCTTAAGGACAGGCTCTTTATACTATGGCTACACCTTC; cdr3_aa: CASSLRTGSLYYGYTF; d_call: TRBD1; v_call: TRBV7-2; j_call: TRBJ1-2; clone_size: -
cdr3_nt: TGCAGTGCTAGAGCCAGCTTTTACCAAGAGACCCAGTACTTC; cdr3_aa: CSARASFYQETQYF; d_call: -; v_call: TRBV20-1; j_call: TRBJ2-5; clone_size: few
cdr3_nt: TGCGCCAGCACCGGGACTAGCGTACTAGCCGGGGAGCTGTTTTTT; cdr3_aa: CASTGTSVLAGELFF; d_call: TRBD2; v_call: TRBV5-1; j_call: TRBJ2-2; clone_size: few
cdr3_nt: TGTGCCAGCAGCCAATTGGACAGGGGCAATCAGCCCCAGCATTTT; cdr3_aa: CASSQLDRGNQPQHF; d_call: TRBD1; v_call: TRBV16; j_call: TRBJ1-5; clone_size: few